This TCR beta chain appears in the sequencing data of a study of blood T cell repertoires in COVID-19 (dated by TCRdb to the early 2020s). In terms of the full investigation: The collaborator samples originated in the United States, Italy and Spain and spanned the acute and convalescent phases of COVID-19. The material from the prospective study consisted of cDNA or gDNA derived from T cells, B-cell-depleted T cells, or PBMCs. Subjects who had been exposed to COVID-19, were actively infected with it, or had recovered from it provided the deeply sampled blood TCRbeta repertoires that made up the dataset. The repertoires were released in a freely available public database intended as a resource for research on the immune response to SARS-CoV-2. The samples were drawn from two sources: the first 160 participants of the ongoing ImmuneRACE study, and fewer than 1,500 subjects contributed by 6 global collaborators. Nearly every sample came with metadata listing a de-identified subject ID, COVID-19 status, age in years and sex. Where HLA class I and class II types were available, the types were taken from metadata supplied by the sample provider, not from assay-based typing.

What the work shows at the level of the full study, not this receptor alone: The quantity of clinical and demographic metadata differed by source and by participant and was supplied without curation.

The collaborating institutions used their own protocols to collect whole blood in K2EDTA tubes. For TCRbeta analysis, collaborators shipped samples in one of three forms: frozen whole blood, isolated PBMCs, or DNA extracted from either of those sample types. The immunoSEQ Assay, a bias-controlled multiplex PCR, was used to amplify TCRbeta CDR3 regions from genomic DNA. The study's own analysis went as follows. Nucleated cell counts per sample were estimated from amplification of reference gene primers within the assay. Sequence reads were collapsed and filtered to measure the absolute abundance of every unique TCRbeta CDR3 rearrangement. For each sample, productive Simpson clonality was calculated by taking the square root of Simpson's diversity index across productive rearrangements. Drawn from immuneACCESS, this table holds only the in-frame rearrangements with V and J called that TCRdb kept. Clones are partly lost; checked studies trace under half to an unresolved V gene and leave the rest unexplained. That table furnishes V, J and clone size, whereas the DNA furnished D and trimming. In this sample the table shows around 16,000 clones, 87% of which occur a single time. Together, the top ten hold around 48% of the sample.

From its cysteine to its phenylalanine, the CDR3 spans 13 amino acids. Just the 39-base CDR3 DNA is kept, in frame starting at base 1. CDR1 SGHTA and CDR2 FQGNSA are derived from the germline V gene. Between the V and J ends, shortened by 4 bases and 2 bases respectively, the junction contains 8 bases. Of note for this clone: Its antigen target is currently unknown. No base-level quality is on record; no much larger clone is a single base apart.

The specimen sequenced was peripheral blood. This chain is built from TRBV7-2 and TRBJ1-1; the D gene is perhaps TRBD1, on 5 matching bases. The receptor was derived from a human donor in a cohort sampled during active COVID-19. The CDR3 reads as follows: CASSSTVNTEAFF. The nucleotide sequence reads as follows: TGTGCCAGCAGCTCGACAGTTAACACTGAAGCTTTCTTT.